These 23 T cell receptor beta chains originate from one sample sequenced in a study of T-cell memory formation after mild COVID-19. Via MiXCR, TCRdb re-called the 5' RACE reads, giving one row per CDR3 protein. The table includes approximately 560,000 distinct CDR3 sequences, 15% to 20% detected once. The sequenced sample was PBMCs or a T cell subset sorted from them (not recorded which). Every receptor here comes from an adult woman who had mild COVID-19 (a few samples of this study predate the infection). Cell type and time point are not known.

Comment on this clonotype: A read error may be the cause here, since a much bigger clone is one base away. The rearrangement uses TRBV7-3 and TRBJ2-3, with 8 bases fitting TRBD2. V was pared by 4 bases and J by 1 base, with 1 base of the junction left unmatched. The CDR3 has 14 amino acids. In germline, CDR1 is SGHTA, CDR2 FQGTGA. CDR3 coding DNA: TGTGCCAGCAGCTACGGGGGGGGCACAGATACGCAGTATTTT. It is translated as CASSYGGGTDTQYF.

This clonotype has a handful of counts. V and J are TRBV7-9 and TRBJ2-2, with 9 bases identical to TRBD1. Germline CDR1 SEHNR, CDR2 FQNEAQ (reference sequence). The J segment lost 5 bases and the V segment lost 5 bases, leaving 12 bases of the junction unmatched. This CDR3 region has 17 residues. The CDR3 region has the DNA TGTGCCAGCAGCCCAAACCCTGGACAGGGGAGGACCGGGGAGCTGTTTTTT. Residues: CASSPNPGQGRTGELFF.

The genes are TRBV6-2 or TRBV6-3 and TRBJ1-5, with no clear D. The CDR3 totals 18 residues. Trimming removed 6 bases from V and 0 bases from J, with 21 bases in between. Germline lookup yields CDR1 MNHEY and CDR2 SVGEGT. CDR3 bases: TGTGCCAGCAGCTCCGATGGATCGGAACAATCTAGCAATCAGCCCCAGCATTTT. This sequence encodes CASSSDGSEQSSNQPQHF.

This chain uses TRBV19 with TRBJ2-1; 8 bases match TRBD1. The ends lost 7 bases at V and 8 bases at J; junction bases unmatched: 13. In germline, CDR1 is LNHDA, CDR2 SQIVND (reference sequence). The CDR3 has 15 residues. CDR3 nucleotides: TGTGCCAGTAAGGACGTAGACAGGGGAGACTATGAGCAGTTCTTC. Its translation: CASKDVDRGDYEQFF.

In its sample, this clonotype was seen a few times. The chain is built from TRBV5-6 and TRBJ1-1, with unresolved D. Germline lookup yields CDR1 SGHDT and CDR2 YYEEEE. V shed 0 bases and J shed 7 bases, with 10 bases lying between them. The CDR3 contains 13 residues. This chain's CDR3 is CASSLVLGGEAFF. The CDR3 DNA reads as TGTGCCAGCAGCTTGGTCCTGGGCGGTGAAGCTTTCTTT.

The chain employs TRBV15 and TRBJ2-5; no definite D call. V gave up 2 bases and J gave up 4 bases, with 8 bases separating them. CDR1 is LNHNV and CDR2 is YYDKDF in the germline V gene (reference sequence). The CDR3 has 13 amino acids. The CDR3 reads CATSRLTAETQYF. The DNA for the CDR3 is TGTGCCACCAGCAGACTAACGGCAGAGACCCAGTACTTC.

This clonotype was detected only a few times. The chain couples TRBV7-2 to TRBJ2-4, with D unresolved. V was shortened by 5 bases and J by 7 bases, with 18 bases between the two germline ends. CDR3 length equals 15 residues. Germline CDR1 and CDR2: SGHTA and FQGNSA. As DNA, the CDR3 is TGTGCCAGCAGCCGAGACACGACTTTGGGGAACATTCAGTACTTC. It is translated as CASSRDTTLGNIQYF.

This clonotype was detected only a few times. This rearrangement joins TRBV7-6 to TRBJ1-4; D possibly corresponds to TRBD1 (6 bases). Germline V gene sequence: CDR1 SGHVS, CDR2 FNYEAQ. The V and J ends lost 5 bases and 4 bases respectively, with 14 bases between them. This CDR3 is built from 15 residues. CDR3 nucleotides: TGTGCCAGCAGCGATAGGGGGTCTTTTAATGAAAAACTGTTTTTT. This sequence encodes CASSDRGSFNEKLFF.

This clonotype has just a few counts. The rearrangement joins TRBV4-1 to TRBJ2-3; D gene unclear. V was shortened by 4 bases and J by 3 bases, with 11 bases between the two germline ends. Looked up from germline, CDR1 is MGHRA and CDR2 is YSYEKL. This CDR3 has 14 residues. The CDR3 spells CASSRQQMTDTQYF. The CDR3 DNA reads as TGCGCCAGCAGCCGCCAACAGATGACAGATACGCAGTATTTT.

The chain carries TRBV27 and TRBJ2-1; D gene unclear. V was clipped by 5 bases and J by 8 bases, with 16 bases between them. CDR1 MNHEY and CDR2 SMNVEV come from the germline V gene (reference sequence). This CDR3 has 14 amino acids. CDR3 sequence reads: CASSDRASKDEQFF. For the CDR3, the DNA is TGTGCCAGCAGTGATCGAGCCAGCAAAGATGAGCAGTTCTTC.

The chain has TRBV5-1 and TRBJ2-1; 10 positions agree with TRBD2. The CDR3 covers 21 residues. The germline gives CDR1 SGHRS, CDR2 YFSETQ. The trim removed 0 bases at V and 0 bases at J, leaving 15 bases unmatched. CDR3 loop: CASSLEFRLAGVKVSYNEQFF. The CDR3 DNA sequence: TGCGCCAGCAGCTTGGAATTCAGGCTAGCGGGGGTGAAGGTCTCCTACAATGAGCAGTTCTTC. The full variable domain, rest sourced from reference TRBV5-1 and TRBJ2-1, is KAGVTQTPRYLIKTRGQQVTLSCSPISGHRSVSWYQQTPGQGLQFLFEYFSETQRNKGNFPGRFSGRQFSNSRSEMNVSTLELGDSALYLCASSLEFRLAGVKVSYNEQFFGPGTRLTVL.

The chain is built from TRBV12-3 or TRBV12-4 and TRBJ2-1; D is ambiguous. V lost 0 bases and J 4 bases, leaving 10 bases between the germline ends. The CDR3 is 15 residues long. In DNA, the CDR3 is TGTGCCAGCAGTTTAGCGGACCGGGTGTACAATGAGCAGTTCTTC. Amino acids: CASSLADRVYNEQFF.

The chain employs TRBV12-3 or TRBV12-4 and TRBJ2-3; D not certain. V lost 5 bases to trimming and J lost 3 bases, with 12 bases between them. This CDR3 region has 14 residues. Here the CDR3 DNA reads TGTGCCAGCAGTACCGGCCCTGGGACAGATACGCAGTATTTT. Protein product: CASSTGPGTDTQYF.

The V and J genes are TRBV27 and TRBJ1-1; TRBD1 might be the D (5 bases). The V and J ends lost 3 bases and 4 bases respectively, with 15 bases between them. This CDR3 is built from 15 residues. Germline V gene sequence: CDR1 MNHEY, CDR2 SMNVEV (reference sequence). The CDR3 is CASSFLGQGGTEAFF. The DNA for the CDR3 is TGTGCCAGCAGTTTCCTTGGGCAGGGCGGCACTGAAGCTTTCTTT.

This chain links TRBV3-1 with TRBJ2-3, with D possibly TRBD1 on 6 matching bases. This CDR3 spans 14 amino acids. The V end was cut by 3 bases, the J end by 0 bases, with 7 bases between. The germline gives CDR1 LGHDT, CDR2 YNNKEL (reference sequence). CDR3 residues: CASSHRGSTDTQYF. The DNA for the CDR3 is TGTGCCAGCAGCCACAGGGGAAGCACAGATACGCAGTATTTT.

The chain has TRBV7-9 and TRBJ1-2; 7 positions agree with TRBD1. CDR1 and CDR2 from the germline V gene are SEHNR and FQNEAQ (reference sequence). The CDR3 has 14 amino acids. Unmatched junction bases numbered 6, after V lost 0 bases and J lost 8 bases. The CDR3 bases are TGTGCCAGCAGCTTAGCCCGACAGGGAGGCGGCTACACCTTC. Residues: CASSLARQGGGYTF.

This clonotype has only a few counts. The genes are TRBV20-1 and TRBJ1-1; possibly TRBD1 for D (5 bases). Germline V lookup: CDR1 DFQATT, CDR2 SNEGSKA (reference sequence). Between the trimmed V and J ends, which lost 6 bases and 3 bases, there was a span of 14 bases. The CDR3 has 13 amino acids. CDR3 protein: CSARRRGDTEAFF. The CDR3 DNA sequence: TGCAGTGCGCGCAGAAGGGGTGACACTGAAGCTTTCTTT.

The CDR3 nucleotides read TGCGCCAGCAGCTTGGGGGCGGGGGCGGACACTGAAGCTTTCTTT. This sequence encodes CASSLGAGADTEAFF. This chain connects TRBV5-1 to TRBJ1-1, with D maybe TRBD1 (6 bases). The CDR3 consists of 15 residues. Germline V gene sequence: CDR1 SGHRS, CDR2 YFSETQ. The V gene lost 0 bases and the J gene lost 3 bases, with 12 bases spanning the gap. Using reference TRBV5-1 and TRBJ1-1 for the parts outside the CDR3, the full variable domain is KAGVTQTPRYLIKTRGQQVTLSCSPISGHRSVSWYQQTPGQGLQFLFEYFSETQRNKGNFPGRFSGRQFSNSRSEMNVSTLELGDSALYLCASSLGAGADTEAFFGQGTRLTVV.

The chain combines TRBV20-1 with TRBJ2-2; 8 bases map to TRBD1. Unmatched junction bases numbered 3, after V lost 2 bases and J lost 1 base. The CDR3 has 15 residues. The V gene's germline CDR1 is DFQATT and CDR2 SNEGSKA (reference sequence). The CDR3 DNA follows: TGCAGTGCTAGAACCGGGACAGGGAACACCGGGGAGCTGTTTTTT. It translates to CSARTGTGNTGELFF.

The J gene is TRBJ2-2, the V gene TRBV19; 7 nucleotides align to TRBD2. The CDR3 is 14 amino acids. Germline CDR1 reads LNHDA; CDR2 reads SQIVND (reference sequence). V was pared by 10 bases and J by 3 bases, with 8 bases of the junction left unmatched. CDR3 protein: CATQGDYYTGELFF. CDR3 bases: TGTGCCACCCAAGGGGACTACTACACCGGGGAGCTGTTTTTT.

The V and J genes are TRBV6-5 and TRBJ1-1, with 7 bases that match TRBD1. In germline, CDR1 is MNHEY, CDR2 SVGAGI. V lost 2 bases to trimming and J lost 5 bases; unmatched junction nucleotides: 2. The CDR3 has 13 residues. CDR3 bases: TGTGCCAGCAGTTACAACAGGGGTACTGAAGCTTTCTTT. Its protein product is CASSYNRGTEAFF.

A few counts support this clonotype. The chain couples TRBV21-1 to TRBJ2-7; the table's D call, TRBD1, has no DNA check behind it. TRBV21-1 represents a pseudogene. The CDR3 length is 17 residues. CDR3 loop: CASSKRKGRTASYEQYF. As DNA, the CDR3 is TGTGCCAGCAGCAAAAGAAAGGGGCGGACAGCCTCCTACGAGCAGTACTTC.

This clonotype has just a few counts. The chain employs TRBV5-1 and TRBJ2-2; a possible D gene is TRBD2 (5 bases). Between the trimmed V and J ends, which lost 4 bases and 0 bases, there was a span of 10 bases. CDR1 is SGHRS, CDR2 YFSETQ, per germline. This CDR3 region has 15 residues. In nucleotides, the CDR3 is TGCGCCAGCAGCATACGGGATCCGAACACCGGGGAGCTGTTTTTT. Protein sequence: CASSIRDPNTGELFF.